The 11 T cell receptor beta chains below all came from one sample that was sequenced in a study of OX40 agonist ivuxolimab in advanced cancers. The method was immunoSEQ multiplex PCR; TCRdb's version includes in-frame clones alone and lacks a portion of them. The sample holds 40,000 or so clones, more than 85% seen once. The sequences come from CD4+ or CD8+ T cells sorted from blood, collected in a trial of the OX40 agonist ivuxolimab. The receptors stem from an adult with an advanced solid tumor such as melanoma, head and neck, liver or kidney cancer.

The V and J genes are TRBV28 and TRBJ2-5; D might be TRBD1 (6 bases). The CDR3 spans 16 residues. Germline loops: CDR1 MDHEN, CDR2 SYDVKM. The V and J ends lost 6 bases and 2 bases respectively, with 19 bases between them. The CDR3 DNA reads TGTGCCAGCAGATCTCCCGGGACACCAGTTCAAGAGACCCAGTACTTC. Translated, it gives CASRSPGTPVQETQYF.

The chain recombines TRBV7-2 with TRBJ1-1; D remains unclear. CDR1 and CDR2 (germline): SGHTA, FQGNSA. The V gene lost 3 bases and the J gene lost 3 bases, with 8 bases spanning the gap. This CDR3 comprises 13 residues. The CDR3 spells CASSFSEDTEAFF. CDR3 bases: TGTGCCAGCAGCTTTTCAGAGGACACTGAAGCTTTCTTT.

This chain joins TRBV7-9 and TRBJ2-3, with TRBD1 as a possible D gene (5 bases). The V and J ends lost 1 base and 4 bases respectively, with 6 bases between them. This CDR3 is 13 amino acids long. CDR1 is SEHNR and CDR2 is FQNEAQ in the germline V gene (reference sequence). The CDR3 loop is CASSLVGADTQYF. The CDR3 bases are TGTGCCAGCAGCTTAGTAGGGGCAGATACGCAGTATTTT.

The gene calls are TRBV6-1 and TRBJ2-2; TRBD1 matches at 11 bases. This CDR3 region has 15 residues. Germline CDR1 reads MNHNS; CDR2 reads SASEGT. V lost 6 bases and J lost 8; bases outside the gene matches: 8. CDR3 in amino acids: CASSGRTGGWGELFF. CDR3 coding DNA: TGTGCCAGCAGCGGGAGGACAGGGGGCTGGGGGGAGCTGTTTTTT.

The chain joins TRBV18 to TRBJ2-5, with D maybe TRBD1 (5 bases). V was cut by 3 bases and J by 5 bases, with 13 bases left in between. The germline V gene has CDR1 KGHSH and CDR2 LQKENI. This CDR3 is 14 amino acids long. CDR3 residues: CASSPPGLTETQYF. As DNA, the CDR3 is TGTGCCAGCTCACCGCCAGGGTTGACGGAGACCCAGTACTTC.

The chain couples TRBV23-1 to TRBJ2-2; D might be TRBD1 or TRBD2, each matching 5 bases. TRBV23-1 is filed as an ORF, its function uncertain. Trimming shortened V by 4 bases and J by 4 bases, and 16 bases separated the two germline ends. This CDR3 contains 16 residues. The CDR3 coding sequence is TGCGCCAGCAGTCTTTCGTCCAGGGACGGCACCGGGGAGCTGTTTTTT. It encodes CASSLSSRDGTGELFF.

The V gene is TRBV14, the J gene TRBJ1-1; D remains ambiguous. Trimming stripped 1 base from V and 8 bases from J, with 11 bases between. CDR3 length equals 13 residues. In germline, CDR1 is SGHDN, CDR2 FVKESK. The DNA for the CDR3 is TGTGCCAGCAGCCAAGGGGGAGGGTCCGAAGCTTTCTTT. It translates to CASSQGGGSEAFF.

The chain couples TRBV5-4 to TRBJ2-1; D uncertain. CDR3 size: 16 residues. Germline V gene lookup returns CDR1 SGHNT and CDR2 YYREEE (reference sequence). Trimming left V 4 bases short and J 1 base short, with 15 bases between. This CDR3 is CASSTSSGPSYNEQFF. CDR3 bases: TGTGCCAGCAGCACCTCTAGTGGTCCGTCCTACAATGAGCAGTTCTTC.

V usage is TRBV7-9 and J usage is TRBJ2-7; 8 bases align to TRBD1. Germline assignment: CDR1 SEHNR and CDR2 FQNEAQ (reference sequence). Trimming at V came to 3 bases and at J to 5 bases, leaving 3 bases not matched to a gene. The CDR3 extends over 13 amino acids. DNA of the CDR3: TGTGCCAGCAGCTTGGACAGGGAGGACGAGCAGTACTTC. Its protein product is CASSLDREDEQYF.

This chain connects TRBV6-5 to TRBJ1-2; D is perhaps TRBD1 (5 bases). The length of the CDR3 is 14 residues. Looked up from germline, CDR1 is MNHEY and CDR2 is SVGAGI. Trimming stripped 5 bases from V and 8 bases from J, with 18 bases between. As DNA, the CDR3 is TGTGCCAGCAGTCAACACGGACAAGAAGGGGGCTACACCTTC. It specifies CASSQHGQEGGYTF.

The CDR3 protein is CASKRDYSPFSYEQYF. The CDR3 DNA is TGTGCCAGCAAGAGGGACTACTCTCCTTTCTCCTACGAGCAGTACTTC. The rearrangement uses TRBV11-2 and TRBJ2-7; 7 bases match TRBD2. CDR3 size: 16 residues. The J segment lost 0 bases and the V segment lost 7 bases, leaving 12 bases of the junction unmatched. Germline CDR1 is SGHAT and CDR2 is FQNNGV. Full variable domain (rest looked up from reference TRBV11-2 and TRBJ2-7): EAGVAQSPRYKIIEKRQSVAFWCNPISGHATLYWYQQILGQGPKLLIQFQNNGVVDDSQLPKDRFSAERLKGVDSTLKIQPAKLEDSAVYLCASKRDYSPFSYEQYFGPGTRLTVT.